This T cell receptor (beta chain) is from a study of blood T cell repertoires in COVID-19. V lost 5 bases to trimming and J lost 6 bases, with 13 bases between them. Germline-derived CDR1 and CDR2 are MGHDK and SYGVNS. The CDR3 sequence is 13 residues long. Profiling relied on immunoSEQ multiplex PCR, and the TCRdb table lists in-frame clones only, not all of them. The sample has tens of thousands of clones, about 91% seen once. The sequencing input was peripheral blood. This sequence was found in a woman aged 80 or over with acute or convalescent COVID-19. V is TRBV25-1 and J is TRBJ1-1, with D maybe TRBD1 (6 bases). The DNA for the CDR3 is TGTGCCAGCAGTAGAGGGGGAACAGCTGAAGCTTTCTTT. Its translation: CASSRGGTAEAFF.